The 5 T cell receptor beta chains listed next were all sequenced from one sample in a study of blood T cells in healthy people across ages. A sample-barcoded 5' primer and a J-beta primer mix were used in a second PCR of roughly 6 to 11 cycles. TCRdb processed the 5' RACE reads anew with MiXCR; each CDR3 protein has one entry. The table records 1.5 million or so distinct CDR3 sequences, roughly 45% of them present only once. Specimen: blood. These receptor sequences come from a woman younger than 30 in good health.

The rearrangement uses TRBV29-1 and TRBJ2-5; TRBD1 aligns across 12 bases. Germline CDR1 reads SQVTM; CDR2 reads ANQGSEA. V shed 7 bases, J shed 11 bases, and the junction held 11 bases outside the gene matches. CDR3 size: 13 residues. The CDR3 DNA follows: TGCAGCGCCGGGACAGGGGGCCTTAGGAAGCAGTACTTC. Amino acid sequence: CSAGTGGLRKQYF.

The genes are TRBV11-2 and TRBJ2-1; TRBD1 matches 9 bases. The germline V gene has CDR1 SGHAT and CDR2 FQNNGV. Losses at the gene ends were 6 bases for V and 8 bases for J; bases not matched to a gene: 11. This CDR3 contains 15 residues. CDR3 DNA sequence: TGTGCCAGCAGTTTCCGGGACAGGGATCTAGATGAGCAGTTCTTC. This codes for CASSFRDRDLDEQFF.

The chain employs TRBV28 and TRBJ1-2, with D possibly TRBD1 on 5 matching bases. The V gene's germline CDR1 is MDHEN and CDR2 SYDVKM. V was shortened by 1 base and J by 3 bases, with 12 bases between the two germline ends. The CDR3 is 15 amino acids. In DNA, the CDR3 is TGTGCCAGCAGTTTATCGGCCAGAGGGGACTATGGCTACACCTTC. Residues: CASSLSARGDYGYTF.

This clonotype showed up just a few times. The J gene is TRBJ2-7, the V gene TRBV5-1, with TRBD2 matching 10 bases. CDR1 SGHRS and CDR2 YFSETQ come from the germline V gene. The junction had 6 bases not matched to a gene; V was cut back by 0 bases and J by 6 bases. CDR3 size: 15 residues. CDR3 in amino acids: CASSLELAGLGEQYF. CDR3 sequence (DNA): TGCGCCAGCAGCTTGGAACTAGCGGGGCTGGGCGAGCAGTACTTC.

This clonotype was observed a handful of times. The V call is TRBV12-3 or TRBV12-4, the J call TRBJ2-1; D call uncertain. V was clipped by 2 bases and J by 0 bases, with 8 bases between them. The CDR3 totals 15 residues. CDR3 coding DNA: TGTGCCAGCAGTTTAAAGATAAGCTCCTACAATGAGCAGTTCTTC. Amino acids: CASSLKISSYNEQFF.